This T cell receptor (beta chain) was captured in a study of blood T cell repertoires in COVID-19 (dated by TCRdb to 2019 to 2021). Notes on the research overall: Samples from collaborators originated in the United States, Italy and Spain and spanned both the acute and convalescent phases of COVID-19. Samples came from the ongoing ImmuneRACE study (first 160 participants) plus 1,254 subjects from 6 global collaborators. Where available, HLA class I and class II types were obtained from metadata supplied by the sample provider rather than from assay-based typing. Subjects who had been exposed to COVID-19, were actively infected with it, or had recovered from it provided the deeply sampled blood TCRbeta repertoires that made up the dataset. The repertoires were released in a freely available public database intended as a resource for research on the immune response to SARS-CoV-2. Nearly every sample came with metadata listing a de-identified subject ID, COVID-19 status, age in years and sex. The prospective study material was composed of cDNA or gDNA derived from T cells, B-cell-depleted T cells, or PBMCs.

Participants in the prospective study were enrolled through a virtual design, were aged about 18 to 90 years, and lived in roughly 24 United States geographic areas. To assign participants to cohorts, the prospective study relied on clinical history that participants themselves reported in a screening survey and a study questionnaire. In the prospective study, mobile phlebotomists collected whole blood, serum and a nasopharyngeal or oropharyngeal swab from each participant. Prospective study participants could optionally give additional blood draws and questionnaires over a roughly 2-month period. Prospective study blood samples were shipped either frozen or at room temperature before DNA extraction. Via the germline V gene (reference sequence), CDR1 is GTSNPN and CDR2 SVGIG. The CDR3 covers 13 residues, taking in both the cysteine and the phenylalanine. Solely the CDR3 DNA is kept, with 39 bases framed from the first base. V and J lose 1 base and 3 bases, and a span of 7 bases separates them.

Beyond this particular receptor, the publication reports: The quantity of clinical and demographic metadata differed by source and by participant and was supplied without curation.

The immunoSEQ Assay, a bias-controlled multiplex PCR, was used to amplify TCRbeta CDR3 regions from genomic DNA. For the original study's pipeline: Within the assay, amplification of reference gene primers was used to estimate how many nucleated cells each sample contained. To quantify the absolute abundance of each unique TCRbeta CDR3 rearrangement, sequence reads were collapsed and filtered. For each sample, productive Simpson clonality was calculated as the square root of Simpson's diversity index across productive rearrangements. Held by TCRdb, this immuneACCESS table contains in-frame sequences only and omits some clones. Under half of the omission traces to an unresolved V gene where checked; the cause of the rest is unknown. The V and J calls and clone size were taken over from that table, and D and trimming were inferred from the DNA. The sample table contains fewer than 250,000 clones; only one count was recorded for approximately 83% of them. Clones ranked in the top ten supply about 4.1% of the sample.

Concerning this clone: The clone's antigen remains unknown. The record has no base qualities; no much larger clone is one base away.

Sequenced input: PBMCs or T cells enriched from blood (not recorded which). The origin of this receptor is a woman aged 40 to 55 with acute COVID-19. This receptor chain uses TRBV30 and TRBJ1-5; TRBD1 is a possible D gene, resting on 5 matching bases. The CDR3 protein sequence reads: CAWSAGPNQPQHF. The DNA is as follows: TGTGCCTGGAGTGCAGGGCCCAATCAGCCCCAGCATTTT.